This is a list of T cell receptor beta chains from one sample in a study of control samples from healthy donors and cancer patients. The table came from immunoSEQ multiplex PCR; TCRdb's copy has only in-frame clones and leaves some out. The sample records some 150,000 clones, around 90% being singletons. Sequencing used blood. These receptor sequences come from a man aged 18 to 29 in good health. The conserved cysteine and the conserved F or W are not part of the CDR3 here.

J,V,CDR3
TRBJ2-2,TRBV7-3,ASSERVAGELF
TRBJ2-3,TRBV6-2/TRBV6-3,ASSSGGADTQY
TRBJ2-3,TRBV5-1,ASSVGLETDTQY
TRBJ2-7,TRBV18,ASSSQDGSYEQY
TRBJ1-6,TRBV2,ASSKDRVYNSPLH
TRBJ1-1,TRBV2,ASITVNRVTEAF
TRBJ1-5,TRBV19,ASSVAGISTQPQH
TRBJ2-1,TRBV4-1,ASSHTGTGVNEQF
TRBJ2-5,TRBV18,ASSPRQSEETQY
TRBJ2-7,TRBV3-1/TRBV3-2,ASSRAGTYYEQY
TRBJ2-7,TRBV2,ASLLQEIYEQY
TRBJ2-2,TRBV7-3,ASSLHGGILTGELF
TRBJ2-7,TRBV3-1/TRBV3-2,ASSHGRGWYEQY
TRBJ2-1,TRBV25-1,ASSAYNEQF
TRBJ2-3,TRBV10-3,ANRQGTSTDTQY
TRBJ1-5,TRBV19,ASSPSRGNQPQH
TRBJ2-1,TRBV5-1,ASSGGYNNEQF
TRBJ2-7,TRBV2,ASITRSYEQY